Listed below are T cell receptor beta chains from one sample, sequenced in a study of regulatory T cells in long-lasting Graves disease. From the multiplex PCR reads, TCRdb called clonotypes with MiXCR, one entry per CDR3 protein. This table holds approximately 540,000 distinct CDR3 sequences, about 12% found once. This same sample was also part of a study on T cells in Graves' hyperthyroidism and ophthalmopathy.

This sample comprised peripheral blood mononuclear cells (PBMCs), obtained at new diagnosis, from a patient treated with antithyroid drugs. The source of these receptors is a young woman with Graves disease. Each CDR3 is given with its conserved first and last residue. Fields, in order: D gene, V gene, J gene, clone size, CDR3 DNA, CDR3 protein. A D gene is named only where the DNA matches it firmly. Some rows have no size entry. The others give once, few or many, or a class for an expanded clone.

TRBD2	TRBV12-3/TRBV12-4	TRBJ2-5	many	TGTGCCAGCAGTTTAGCGCTAACTAGCGGGGGGGGCGGGACCCAGTACTTC	CASSLALTSGGGGTQYF
-	TRBV20-1	TRBJ2-7	-	TGCAGTGCTAGAGCTTCGGACACGGGGACCTACGAGCAGTACTTC	CSARASDTGTYEQYF
-	TRBV7-2	TRBJ1-5	many	TGTGCCAGCAGCTTAGTGGACAATCAGCCCCAGCATTTT	CASSLVDNQPQHF
-	TRBV11-3	TRBJ1-1	few	TGTGCCAGCAGCTTCACGGGCTGGGGGATGAACACTGAAGCTTTCTTT	CASSFTGWGMNTEAFF
-	TRBV7-2	TRBJ2-5	many	TGTGCCAGCAGCTTAGCGCGTAAGGAGACCCAGTACTTC	CASSLARKETQYF
-	TRBV20-1	TRBJ2-7	many	TGCAGTGCTAGCAATAAGGGACACTTTAGGTCGCAGTACTTC	CSASNKGHFRSQYF
-	TRBV7-8	TRBJ1-5	many	TGTGCCAGCAGCTTGCGGGCGGCACAGATTCAGAATCAGCCCCAGCATTTT	CASSLRAAQIQNQPQHF
-	TRBV2	TRBJ2-1	many	TGTGCCAGCAGTATAAGAGCCAGTATAGGTGGATCCAGGAATGAGCAGTTCTTC	CASSIRASIGGSRNEQFF
-	TRBV24-1	TRBJ2-1	many	TGTGCCACCAGTGATTTAGAAGCCTCCCTCAATGAGCAGTTCTTC	CATSDLEASLNEQFF
-	TRBV20-1	TRBJ2-7	many	TGCAGTGCTAGGTGGAGGGAGGCTGGATACGAGCAGTACTTC	CSARWREAGYEQYF
-	TRBV3-1	TRBJ2-2	-	TGTGCCAGCAGCCATGAAATATGGTCCGGGGAGCTGTTTTTT	CASSHEIWSGELFF
TRBD2	TRBV28	TRBJ2-1	many	TGTGCCAGCCGCCTTTCACACACTCCCGGGACTAGCGGGAGTTACAATGAGCAGTTCTTC	CASRLSHTPGTSGSYNEQFF
-	TRBV20-1	TRBJ1-2	-	TGCAGTGCTGGTATGCGAGGAAACGGCTACACCTTC	CSAGMRGNGYTF
-	TRBV12-3/TRBV12-4	TRBJ1-1	many	TGTGCCAGCAGTTTCGAGGGTAAAAGGAGCACTGAAGCTTTCTTT	CASSFEGKRSTEAFF
-	TRBV5-1	TRBJ2-2	-	TGCGCCAGTACCTGGGGGGACGGGGAGCTGTTTTTT	CASTWGDGELFF
TRBD2	TRBV20-1	TRBJ2-3	-	TGCAGTGCTAGTCCCTTAGCGGGAGTTATAGATACGCAGTATTTT	CSASPLAGVIDTQYF
TRBD1	TRBV6-1	TRBJ2-1	many	TGTGCCAGCAGTGCCCATTATTTCCCGGGACAGCCCCGTGAGCAGTTCTTC	CASSAHYFPGQPREQFF
-	TRBV20-1	TRBJ2-3	many	TGCAGTGCCATCGACACCCGCACAGATACGCAGTATTTT	CSAIDTRTDTQYF
-	TRBV20-1	TRBJ2-3	many	TGCAGTGCTAGCCGGAACAGCTATAGCACAGATACGCAGTATTTT	CSASRNSYSTDTQYF
-	TRBV5-5	TRBJ1-1	many	TGTGCCAGCAGCTTTGAGGAGATCACTGAAGCTTTCTTT	CASSFEEITEAFF
-	TRBV6-1	TRBJ1-1	many	TGTGCCAGTAGAACAATGAACACTGAAGCTTTCTTT	CASRTMNTEAFF
-	TRBV11-2	TRBJ1-2	many	TGTGCCAGCAGCCCGATCAGACAGGCCATCTATGGCTACACCTTC	CASSPIRQAIYGYTF
-	TRBV19	TRBJ1-1	many	TGTGCCAGTAGTATTTCTCGGCGGTCTGAAGCTTTCTTT	CASSISRRSEAFF
-	TRBV20-1	TRBJ2-1	many	TGCAGTGCTAAGGTGGGCGGGAATGAGCAGTTCTTC	CSAKVGGNEQFF
-	TRBV9	TRBJ2-7	-	TGTGCCAGCAGCGTTGGACCCCGTTCCGAGCAGTACTTC	CASSVGPRSEQYF
TRBD2	TRBV20-1	TRBJ2-5	many	TGCAGTGCTATTTCGACTAGCGCGGGGGAGACCCAGTACTTC	CSAISTSAGETQYF
TRBD1	TRBV5-6	TRBJ1-2	many	TGTGCCAGCAGCTTTGGACAGGGGGGAAACTATGGCTACACCTTC	CASSFGQGGNYGYTF
-	TRBV6-2/TRBV6-3	TRBJ2-7	many	TGTGCCAGCTCACCCGGGCCCTACGAGCAGTACTTC	CASSPGPYEQYF
-	TRBV4-1	TRBJ1-6	many	TGCGCCAGCAGCGTCCGGACAGCCTATAATTCACCCCTCCACTTT	CASSVRTAYNSPLHF
TRBD1	TRBV6-5	TRBJ1-1	few	TGTGCCAGCAGTTACTCGGCAGGGGGGAACACTGAAGCTTTCTTT	CASSYSAGGNTEAFF
-	TRBV7-9	TRBJ2-7	many	TGTGCCAGCAGGTCCCGCGGAGCAGACGAGCAGTACTTC	CASRSRGADEQYF
-	TRBV19	TRBJ1-1	many	TGTGCCAGTAGTATAGTTTTAGGAAACACTGAAGCTTTCTTT	CASSIVLGNTEAFF
TRBD2	TRBV5-1	TRBJ2-1	many	TGCGCCAGCAGCTTATTGGGACTACGAGGAAACAATGAGCAGTTCTTC	CASSLLGLRGNNEQFF
TRBD1	TRBV28	TRBJ2-7	many	TGTGCCAGCAGTTACAGGGGGCGCGAGCAGTACTTC	CASSYRGREQYF
TRBD1	TRBV7-9	TRBJ2-1	many	TGTGCCATCCCCCTTGACAGGGGGCTTTATGAGCAGTTCTTC	CAIPLDRGLYEQFF
-	TRBV11-2	TRBJ2-7	many	TGTGCCAGCAGCTGGACCTACGAGCAGTACTTC	CASSWTYEQYF
-	TRBV5-4	TRBJ2-7	few	TGTGCCAGCAGCCCCTACGGGGGATCCTCCTACGAGCAGTACTTC	CASSPYGGSSYEQYF
TRBD1	TRBV11-3	TRBJ1-5	many	TGTGCCAGCAGCTTAGGATCTAGGACAGGTGAAAGCAATCAGCCCCAGCATTTT	CASSLGSRTGESNQPQHF
TRBD1	TRBV24-1	TRBJ2-1	many	TGTGCCACCAGTGAAACAGGGGGGAATAATGAGCAGTTCTTC	CATSETGGNNEQFF
TRBD2	TRBV11-3	TRBJ2-3	once	TGTGCCAGCAGCTTAGCGGGAGGATTCTCAGATACGCAGTATTTT	CASSLAGGFSDTQYF
TRBD2	TRBV12-3/TRBV12-4	TRBJ2-1	many	TGTGCCAGCAGTTACAGCGGGGGGGTTGGTGAGCAGTTCTTC	CASSYSGGVGEQFF
-	TRBV28	TRBJ1-5	many	TGTGCCAGCCAACCTTCCTACCGCGGCAATCAGCCCCAGCATTTT	CASQPSYRGNQPQHF
TRBD1	TRBV30	TRBJ2-7	-	TGTGCCTGGAGTGGACAGGGATTTGACGAGCAGTACTTC	CAWSGQGFDEQYF
-	TRBV11-2	TRBJ2-7	many	TGTGCCAGCAGCCAACTCGGGGTATGGGGCTCCTACGAGCAGTACTTC	CASSQLGVWGSYEQYF
-	TRBV2	TRBJ1-1	many	TGTGCCAGCAGTGGGGGCCGGTTTCTATTCTTT	CASSGGRFLFF
TRBD1	TRBV12-3/TRBV12-4	TRBJ1-4	many	TGTGCCAGCAGTCCCCACCTACAGGGGCGAGGGGAAAAACTGTTTTTT	CASSPHLQGRGEKLFF
-	TRBV6-1	TRBJ2-5	many	TGTGCCAGCAGGGACGGGGGTTCTCGAGAGACCCAGTACTTC	CASRDGGSRETQYF
-	TRBV20-1	TRBJ2-3	-	TGCAGTGCTAGAAGTGTAGCTCCGAGGCGCCTCACAGATACGCAGTATTTT	CSARSVAPRRLTDTQYF